This T cell receptor (beta chain) was recovered during a study of identical twins. Whole-study findings and limits: Diverse VJ usage suggested most zero-insertion clonotypes were not invariant T cells. Models underestimated out-of-frame TCR alpha sharing in monozygotic twins. A lower insertion count was a feature of abundant cord blood beta clonotypes, with no such feature in memory repertoires.

TCRdb redid the calling of the 5' RACE reads with MiXCR, one entry per CDR3 protein. The sample contains more than 1.5 million distinct CDR3 sequences, under 35% of which appear only once. This clonotype occurred many times. No antigen is known for it. This receptor was identified in a newborn girl in good health. Sequenced sample: cord blood.

The CDR3 region is CSARDLGPISSYEQYF. In nucleotides, the CDR3 is TGCAGTGCTAGAGATCTGGGCCCGATTAGCTCCTACGAGCAGTACTTC. J is TRBJ2-7 and V is TRBV20-1, with no clear D. Trimming removed 0 bases from V and 0 bases from J, with 15 bases in between. From germline, CDR1 is DFQATT and CDR2 SNEGSKA (reference sequence). The CDR3 sequence is 16 residues long.